These 14 T cell receptor beta chains share one sample of origin, sequenced in a study of blood T cell repertoires in COVID-19. Only in-frame clones appear in the TCRdb table, and some are missing; sequencing was by immunoSEQ multiplex PCR. The repertoire holds around 53,000 clones, 80% to 90% seen once, with 3% to 4.5% in the top ten. Sequenced input: peripheral blood. The source is a man aged 45-65 years with acute or convalescent COVID-19.

The chain uses TRBV6-1 and TRBJ1-2; 9 positions agree with TRBD1. The length of the CDR3 is 15 residues. Trimming at V came to 3 bases and at J to 8 bases, leaving 10 bases not matched to a gene. Germline assignment: CDR1 MNHNS and CDR2 SASEGT. CDR3: CASSDHPGQGPGYTF. The CDR3, as DNA: TGTGCCAGCAGTGATCACCCGGGACAGGGCCCGGGCTACACCTTC.

V usage is TRBV10-2 and J usage is TRBJ2-7, with 11 bases lining up with TRBD1. In germline, CDR1 is WSHSY, CDR2 SAAADI. This CDR3 spans 17 amino acids. V trimming: 7 bases; J trimming: 0 bases; junction bases outside the gene matches: 11. The CDR3 DNA is TGCGCCAGCATGGACAGGGGGCGCTTGGGGCACTCCTACGAGCAGTACTTC. Amino acids: CASMDRGRLGHSYEQYF.

The chain carries TRBV4-1 and TRBJ2-1, with D perhaps TRBD2 (5 bases). With 0 bases removed from V and 13 bases from J, the gap between germline ends came to 10 bases. The CDR3 is made up of 12 amino acids. Germline V lookup: CDR1 MGHRA, CDR2 YSYEKL. CDR3 region: CASSQEASSQFF. The CDR3 DNA is TGCGCCAGCAGCCAAGAGGCTAGCTCCCAGTTCTTC.

This clone showed up just once. The rearrangement uses TRBV15 and TRBJ2-3; TRBD2 aligns across 8 bases. Germline V gives CDR1 LNHNV, CDR2 YYDKDF (reference sequence). The CDR3 is 17 residues long. V shed 3 bases, J shed 5 bases, and the junction held 13 bases outside the gene matches. The DNA for the CDR3 is TGTGCCACCAGCAGCCCCCCGGCGGGGGGCCCTGGAGATACGCAGTATTTT. It specifies CATSSPPAGGPGDTQYF.

The J gene is TRBJ1-1, the V gene TRBV9; D may be TRBD1 (6 bases). There are 15 residues in the CDR3. The germline gives CDR1 SGDLS, CDR2 YYNGEE. Trimming took 0 bases from V and 3 from J, leaving 12 bases between them. The CDR3 loop is CASSVGGAGDTEAFF. The CDR3 coding sequence is TGTGCCAGCAGCGTAGGAGGAGCAGGGGACACTGAAGCTTTCTTT. Combining the CDR3 with reference TRBV9 and TRBJ1-1 gives the whole variable domain DSGVTQTPKHLITATGQRVTLRCSPRSGDLSVYWYQQSLDQGLQFLIQYYNGEERAKGNILERFSAQQFPDLHSELNLSSLELGDSALYFCASSVGGAGDTEAFFGQGTRLTVV.

The chain carries TRBV5-6 and TRBJ1-6, with TRBD1 matching 8 bases. The CDR3 spans 18 residues. Looked up from germline, CDR1 is SGHDT and CDR2 is YYEEEE. The trim removed 4 bases at V and 0 bases at J, leaving 9 bases unmatched. This CDR3 reads CASSGWDRMSSYNSPLHF. CDR3 nucleotides: TGTGCCAGCAGCGGGTGGGACAGGATGAGCTCCTATAATTCACCCCTCCACTTT.

V is TRBV9 and J is TRBJ1-1; D not resolved. CDR3 length: 13 amino acids. V was clipped by 0 bases and J by 5 bases, with 8 bases between them. Germline CDR1 and CDR2: SGDLS and YYNGEE. CDR3 amino acids: CASSVVLRTEAFF. CDR3 nucleotides: TGTGCCAGCAGCGTAGTACTCCGAACTGAAGCTTTCTTT.

The CDR3 reads CASSTEGVQVRNEQFF. The CDR3, as DNA: TGCGCCAGCAGCACCGAGGGGGTTCAGGTACGCAATGAGCAGTTCTTC. The V call is TRBV5-1, the J call TRBJ2-1, with a tentative D call TRBD1 (6 bases). Trimming removed 4 bases from V and 6 bases from J, with 20 bases in between. The CDR3 contains 16 residues. Germline lookup yields CDR1 SGHRS and CDR2 YFSETQ.

This clone was detected once. V is TRBV29-1 and J is TRBJ1-1, with D perhaps TRBD1 (5 bases). Germline V gives CDR1 SQVTM, CDR2 ANQGSEA. The CDR3 consists of 14 residues. The ends were cut back, 2 bases at V and 4 bases at J, with 14 bases in the middle. CDR3 region: CSVEPREWGTEAFF. DNA for the CDR3: TGCAGCGTTGAACCCAGGGAATGGGGCACTGAAGCTTTCTTT.

J is TRBJ2-2 and V is TRBV5-1; a weak D match, TRBD1 (6 bases). The germline gives CDR1 SGHRS, CDR2 YFSETQ. The CDR3 sequence is 17 residues long. V was clipped by 5 bases and J by 0 bases, with 17 bases between them. The DNA for the CDR3 is TGCGCCAGCAGTTCTCTTGGGACACCCGCGAACACCGGGGAGCTGTTTTTT. Amino acids: CASSSLGTPANTGELFF.

The rearrangement uses TRBV20-1 and TRBJ2-7, with TRBD1 matching over 7 bases. The V gene end was trimmed by 3 bases and the J gene end by 4 bases; junction bases not matched to a gene: 6. CDR3 size: 13 residues. CDR1 and CDR2 from the germline V gene are DFQATT and SNEGSKA (reference sequence). CDR3 sequence reads: CSASGTVLYEQYF. The DNA of the CDR3 is TGCAGTGCTAGTGGGACAGTCCTTTACGAGCAGTACTTC.

The chain carries TRBV5-6 and TRBJ1-4, with a possible D match to TRBD1 (5 bases). The germline gives CDR1 SGHDT, CDR2 YYEEEE. Trimming took 4 bases from V and 7 from J, leaving 17 bases between them. This CDR3 spans 15 amino acids. The CDR3 spells CASSLRTPWSEKLFF. The CDR3, as DNA: TGTGCCAGCAGCCTAAGGACACCCTGGAGTGAAAAACTGTTTTTT.

The chain combines TRBV28 with TRBJ2-3; 13 bases are shared with TRBD2. The CDR3 is made up of 19 amino acids. Germline V gives CDR1 MDHEN, CDR2 SYDVKM. The V segment lost 5 bases and the J segment 4 bases; nucleotides outside the gene matches: 15. Written as DNA, the CDR3 is TGTGCCAGCAGTCTCCCAACTAGCGGGAGGGTAGTTGTGGCAGATACGCAGTATTTT. This gives the protein CASSLPTSGRVVVADTQYF.

The chain carries TRBV4-1 and TRBJ2-1; 13 nucleotides match TRBD2. V shed 4 bases, J shed 5 bases, and the junction held 2 bases outside the gene matches. The CDR3 contains 15 residues. Germline-derived CDR1 and CDR2 are MGHRA and YSYEKL. CDR3 coding DNA: TGCGCCAGCAGCCTGACTAGCGGGGGGAACAATGAGCAGTTCTTC. Translated, it gives CASSLTSGGNNEQFF.